These 9 T cell receptor beta chains came from one sample sequenced in a study of blood T cell repertoires in COVID-19. The data were produced by immunoSEQ multiplex PCR, yet TCRdb's version contains in-frame clones alone and is incomplete. The sample shows some 50,000 clones, 80% to 85% of them seen only once. Sequenced input: peripheral blood. The receptor source for this set is a man in his fifties with acute or convalescent COVID-19.

The V and J genes are TRBV5-1 and TRBJ2-2; 7 bases agree with TRBD2. This CDR3 region has 16 residues. Germline lookup yields CDR1 SGHRS and CDR2 YFSETQ. With V trimmed by 7 bases and J by 4 bases, 13 bases remained unmatched. The CDR3 bases are TGCGCCAGCGGGGTTCGGGGCGGGAGAAGCACCGGGGAGCTGTTTTTT. As protein: CASGVRGGRSTGELFF.

This chain uses TRBV11-2 with TRBJ2-3, with TRBD2 matching 10 bases. The trim removed 2 bases at V and 0 bases at J, leaving 5 bases unmatched. In germline, CDR1 is SGHAT, CDR2 FQNNGV. CDR3 size: 17 residues. CDR3: CASSLSGGALSTDTQYF. CDR3 sequence (DNA): TGTGCCAGCAGCTTAAGCGGGGGGGCCTTAAGCACAGATACGCAGTATTTT.

This chain joins TRBV20-1 and TRBJ2-5; a possible D gene is TRBD1 (6 bases). Trimming stripped 3 bases from V and 2 bases from J, with 13 bases between. Per the germline V gene, CDR1 is DFQATT and CDR2 is SNEGSKA (reference sequence). The CDR3 contains 14 residues. In nucleotides, the CDR3 is TGCAGTGCTAGTTCGCACAGGGCTCAAGAGACCCAGTACTTC. This gives the protein CSASSHRAQETQYF.

The V call is TRBV9, the J call TRBJ2-3, with 8 bases identical to TRBD1. Germline V gene data show CDR1 as SGDLS and CDR2 as YYNGEE. V was clipped by 4 bases and J by 4 bases; unmatched bases: 2. CDR3 size: 13 residues. The CDR3 nucleotides read TGTGCCAGCAGCTCACAGGGGGCAGATACGCAGTATTTT. Translated, it gives CASSSQGADTQYF.

The J gene is TRBJ1-6, the V gene TRBV6-5, with a tentative D call TRBD1 (5 bases). Germline CDR1 is MNHEY and CDR2 is SVGAGI. Trimming removed 0 bases at V and 9 bases at J, with 12 bases between. CDR3 length: 15 amino acids. In nucleotides, the CDR3 is TGTGCCAGCAGTTACTCCCAACTTGACAGTTCACCCCTCCACTTT. Its translation: CASSYSQLDSSPLHF.

The rearrangement joins TRBV13 to TRBJ2-7; 11 bases match TRBD2. This CDR3 spans 15 amino acids. J was trimmed by 1 base and V by 4 bases; bases with no gene match: 3. Germline lookup yields CDR1 PRHDT and CDR2 FYEKMQ (reference sequence). As DNA, the CDR3 is TGTGCCAGCAGCTCCGGACTAGCGGGTTCCTACGAGCAGTACTTC. It is translated as CASSSGLAGSYEQYF.

This CDR3 is CASSSGTVFNQPQHF. The CDR3 DNA sequence: TGTGCCAGCAGTTCCGGGACAGTCTTCAATCAGCCCCAGCATTTT. The genes are TRBV6-5 and TRBJ1-5; TRBD1 aligns across 7 bases. CDR1 is MNHEY, CDR2 SVGAGI, per germline. V dropped 4 bases and J dropped 3; count of bases not matched to a gene: 6. This CDR3 contains 15 residues.

The chain is built from TRBV19 and TRBJ1-4; 12 positions match TRBD1. Germline V gene sequence: CDR1 LNHDA, CDR2 SQIVND (reference sequence). V lost 7 bases to trimming and J lost 3 bases; unmatched junction nucleotides: 12. CDR3 size: 18 residues. In nucleotides, the CDR3 is TGTGCCAGTACCTCGGGGACAGGGGGCGCGAGAGCTAATGAAAAACTGTTTTTT. This codes for CASTSGTGGARANEKLFF.

This CDR3 is CASSYQTGDSNQPQHF. The CDR3 DNA reads as TGTGCCAGTTCTTATCAGACAGGGGATAGCAATCAGCCCCAGCATTTT. The chain uses TRBV2 and TRBJ1-5, with 8 bases that match TRBD1. Trimming took 9 bases from V and 0 from J; bases not matched to a gene: 10. The CDR3 is 16 residues long. CDR1 and CDR2 (germline): SNHLY, FYNNEI.